Shown below are 20 T cell receptor beta chains from a single sample sequenced in a study of blood T cell repertoires in COVID-19. Method: immunoSEQ multiplex PCR; TCRdb's copy keeps in-frame clones and lacks some. The sample contains some 200,000 clones, around 82% of which appear only once. Input material: peripheral blood. These receptors came from a woman aged 60-70 years with acute or convalescent COVID-19.

The chain is built from TRBV4-2 and TRBJ1-1; TRBD1 is a possible D gene (5 bases). V lost 1 base to trimming and J lost 0 bases, with 6 bases between them. The CDR3 has 14 residues. The germline gives CDR1 LGHNA, CDR2 YNFKEQ. This chain's CDR3 is CASSQGGMNTEAFF. DNA for the CDR3: TGTGCCAGCAGCCAAGGGGGCATGAACACTGAAGCTTTCTTT.

The chain joins TRBV29-1 to TRBJ2-5, with D maybe TRBD1 (5 bases). V lost 7 bases to trimming and J lost 4 bases, with 10 bases between them. In germline, CDR1 is SQVTM, CDR2 ANQGSEA. The CDR3 sequence is 11 residues long. The DNA for the CDR3 is TGCAGCGGCAGACAGTTAGAGACCCAGTACTTC. Translation: CSGRQLETQYF.

CDR3 in DNA: TGTGCCAGCAGTCCCGGGACAGGGACCACAGATACGCAGTATTTT. It specifies CASSPGTGTTDTQYF. The chain joins TRBV2 to TRBJ2-3, with TRBD1 identical over 9 bases. Unmatched junction bases numbered 5, after V lost 5 bases and J lost 2 bases. Germline loops: CDR1 SNHLY, CDR2 FYNNEI. The CDR3 runs to 15 residues.

The chain has TRBV18 and TRBJ2-6, with 8 positions matching TRBD1. The CDR3 runs to 18 residues. Trimming cost V 5 bases and J 3 bases; bases outside gene matches: 12. Germline CDR1 reads KGHSH; CDR2 reads LQKENI. The CDR3 spells CASSERRGRTDGANVLTF. For the CDR3, the DNA is TGTGCCAGCTCAGAGCGCAGGGGGCGAACTGATGGGGCCAACGTCCTGACTTTC.

The rearrangement uses TRBV6-5 and TRBJ1-4, with D unclear. The germline V and J ends were trimmed by 10 bases and 5 bases, with 14 bases remaining between them. The CDR3 spans 13 residues. Germline values: CDR1 MNHEY, CDR2 SVGAGI. The CDR3 region is CATRGGFNEKLFF. The CDR3 nucleotides are TGTGCCACCCGCGGCGGGTTCAATGAAAAACTGTTTTTT.

This sequence joins TRBV11-2 and TRBJ2-7; no firm D call. The CDR3 extends over 12 amino acids. CDR1 SGHAT and CDR2 FQNNGV come from the germline V gene. The V and J ends lost 1 base and 2 bases respectively, with 3 bases between them. DNA of the CDR3: TGTGCCAGCAGCTTAGGCGCCTACGAGCAGTACTTC. Its translation is CASSLGAYEQYF. The full variable domain, with the rest looked up from reference TRBV11-2 and TRBJ2-7, is EAGVAQSPRYKIIEKRQSVAFWCNPISGHATLYWYQQILGQGPKLLIQFQNNGVVDDSQLPKDRFSAERLKGVDSTLKIQPAKLEDSAVYLCASSLGAYEQYFGPGTRLTVT.

This sequence joins TRBV28 and TRBJ1-4, with D tentatively TRBD1 (6 bases). Germline V gene sequence: CDR1 MDHEN, CDR2 SYDVKM. The CDR3 consists of 16 residues. The ends were cut back, 4 bases at V and 5 bases at J, with 17 bases in the middle. The CDR3 loop reads CASSSETDRINEKLFF. CDR3 nucleotides: TGTGCCAGCAGTTCCGAGACTGACAGGATCAATGAAAAACTGTTTTTT.

The chain's CDR3 is CAWSPWTGGYGYTF. CDR3 nucleotide sequence: TGTGCCTGGAGCCCGTGGACAGGGGGGTATGGCTACACCTTC. This chain uses TRBV30 with TRBJ1-2, with 10 bases lining up with TRBD1. Per the germline V gene, CDR1 is GTSNPN and CDR2 is SVGIG (reference sequence). CDR3 size: 14 residues. V gave up 3 bases and J gave up 5 bases; unmatched junction bases: 6.

The J gene is TRBJ2-7, the V gene TRBV5-4; 10 nucleotides line up with TRBD1. There are 15 residues in the CDR3. V shed 4 bases, J shed 5 bases, and the junction held 9 bases outside the gene matches. The V gene's germline CDR1 is SGHNT and CDR2 YYREEE (reference sequence). The CDR3 is CASSGTGTGANEQYF. The CDR3 bases are TGTGCCAGCAGCGGCACCGGGACAGGGGCTAACGAGCAGTACTTC.

This CDR3 is CASSLQFTDTQYF. The CDR3 nucleotides are TGTGCCAGCAGCTTACAGTTCACAGATACGCAGTATTTT. The chain joins TRBV7-2 to TRBJ2-3; D unclear. This CDR3 spans 13 amino acids. The ends were cut back, 2 bases at V and 2 bases at J, with 5 bases in the middle. Germline loops: CDR1 SGHTA, CDR2 FQGNSA.

V usage is TRBV7-2 and J usage is TRBJ1-1; unclear D gene. The length of the CDR3 is 15 residues. The V gene lost 3 bases and the J gene lost 0 bases, with 11 bases spanning the gap. Germline V CDR1 and CDR2: SGHTA, FQGNSA. The CDR3 sequence is CASSFLTNLNTEAFF. Written as DNA, the CDR3 is TGTGCCAGCAGCTTCCTTACTAATTTGAACACTGAAGCTTTCTTT. The whole variable domain, remainder taken from reference TRBV7-2 and TRBJ1-1, is GAGVSQSPSNKVTEKGKDVELRCDPISGHTALYWYRQSLGQGLEFLIYFQGNSAPDKSGLPSDRFSAERTGGSVSTLTIQRTQQEDSAVYLCASSFLTNLNTEAFFGQGTRLTVV.

The V call is TRBV2, the J call TRBJ1-2, with 7 bases fitting TRBD1. Germline assignment: CDR1 SNHLY and CDR2 FYNNEI. The CDR3 spans 18 residues. V lost 7 bases, J lost 0 bases, and 17 bases stayed unmatched. The CDR3 sequence is CASTRGTGQTKTNYGYTF. The CDR3 nucleotides read TGTGCCAGCACCCGGGGAACGGGACAGACCAAAACTAACTATGGCTACACCTTC.

To note about this clone: Mismatch with germline at one junction end may stem from a read error. The V and J genes are TRBV29-1 and TRBJ2-3; D possibly corresponds to TRBD2 (7 bases). Germline V gives CDR1 SQVTM, CDR2 ANQGSEA. This CDR3 region has 14 residues. CDR3: CSVEGGGRTDTQYF. The CDR3, as DNA: TGCAGCGTAGAAGGGGGGGGGAGAACAGATACGCAGTATTTT.

The gene calls are TRBV19 and TRBJ2-1; the match to TRBD2 covers 7 bases. The germline gives CDR1 LNHDA, CDR2 SQIVND (reference sequence). After removal of 3 bases from V and 1 base from J, the junction contained 6 bases not matched to a gene. The CDR3 contains 16 residues. CDR3 loop: CASSMRKGGSYNEQFF. The CDR3 DNA is TGTGCCAGTAGTATGAGAAAGGGAGGGTCCTACAATGAGCAGTTCTTC.

The rearrangement uses TRBV12-3 or TRBV12-4 and TRBJ2-7; perhaps TRBD1 as D (6 bases). The CDR3 sequence is 13 residues long. V shed 6 bases and J shed 5 bases, with 14 bases lying between them. In nucleotides, the CDR3 is TGTGCCAGCAGCCCAGGGGCCAGGAACGAGCAGTACTTC. Translated, it gives CASSPGARNEQYF.

This clone came up once. The genes are TRBV21-1 and TRBJ1-5; whether TRBD1, the table's D call, matches the DNA was not checked. TRBV21-1 is tagged as a pseudogene. CDR3 length: 16 residues. The CDR3: CASSKAGQGGTQPQHF. DNA of the CDR3: TGTGCCAGCAGCAAAGCCGGACAGGGGGGGACTCAGCCCCAGCATTTT.

V and J are TRBV7-8 and TRBJ2-2; 9 nucleotides match TRBD2. Germline V gene data show CDR1 as SGHVS and CDR2 as FQNEAQ. Losses at the gene ends were 5 bases for V and 6 bases for J; bases not matched to a gene: 7. This CDR3 comprises 15 residues. This chain's CDR3 is CASSPLAGSPGELFF. CDR3 sequence (DNA): TGTGCCAGCAGCCCGCTAGCGGGGAGCCCCGGGGAGCTGTTTTTT.

The V and J genes are TRBV6-5 and TRBJ1-5; D might be TRBD1 (5 bases). V lost 7 bases to trimming and J lost 7 bases, with 20 bases between them. Germline-derived CDR1 and CDR2 are MNHEY and SVGAGI. The length of the CDR3 is 15 residues. CDR3: CASTFNSRGFQPQHF. The CDR3, as DNA: TGTGCCAGCACATTCAATTCTAGGGGATTCCAGCCCCAGCATTTT.

This chain links TRBV5-1 with TRBJ1-1; TRBD1 might be the D (5 bases). The CDR3 loop spans 15 amino acids. The V gene's germline CDR1 is SGHRS and CDR2 YFSETQ. V was trimmed by 4 bases and J by 1 base, leaving 14 bases between them. CDR3 bases: TGCGCCAGCAGCCCACAGGTAGGGGAGAACACTGAAGCTTTCTTT. It codes for CASSPQVGENTEAFF.

This chain connects TRBV6-2 or TRBV6-3 to TRBJ1-3; D remains unclear. Germline V CDR1 and CDR2: MNHEY, SVGEGT. The CDR3 covers 12 residues. Deletions cut 6 bases from V and 4 bases from J, with 7 bases between. CDR3 in amino acids: CASSGRGNTIYF. The CDR3 nucleotides read TGTGCCAGCAGCGGCAGGGGAAACACCATATATTTT.